Listed below are T cell receptor beta chains from one sample, sequenced in a study of immune heterogeneity within non-small cell lung tumors. TCRdb re-called the multiplex PCR reads through MiXCR, storing one row per CDR3 protein. The data show approximately 19,000 distinct CDR3 sequences, 25% to 35% seen once. Sequencing used lung tumor tissue. These receptors originate from a man aged 40-50 years with non-small cell lung cancer. Each CDR3 is given with its conserved first and last residue. Each record gives: D gene, J gene, V gene, clone size, CDR3 protein, CDR3 DNA. The D gene is left open where the match is weak. Only part of the rows carry a size: once, few, many, or a class if the clone is expanded.

TRBD1,TRBJ1-5,TRBV15,medium-sized,CATSRDRGDSRYQPQHF,TGTGCCACCAGCAGAGATCGGGGGGACAGTCGATATCAGCCCCAGCATTTT
NA,TRBJ1-2,TRBV19,many,CASSIEVNYGYTF,TGTGCCAGTAGTATTGAGGTTAACTATGGCTACACCTTC
TRBD2,TRBJ2-7,TRBV4-1,many,CASSQVGAGGYEQYF,TGCGCCAGCAGCCAAGTCGGAGCGGGAGGCTACGAGCAGTACTTC
NA,TRBJ2-5,TRBV25-1,NA,CASSEYWGLTGVAQETQYF,TGTGCCAGCAGTGAATATTGGGGGTTGACGGGGGTAGCGCAAGAGACCCAGTACTTC
NA,TRBJ2-5,TRBV9,few,CASSASPNGGETQYF,TGTGCCAGCAGCGCCTCTCCCAATGGAGGAGAGACCCAGTACTTC
TRBD1,TRBJ1-2,TRBV5-1,medium-sized,CASGDRGFYGYTF,TGCGCCAGCGGGGACAGGGGGTTCTATGGCTACACCTTC
TRBD2,TRBJ2-5,TRBV5-1,many,CASSPRGGAQTQYF,TGCGCCAGCAGCCCGAGGGGAGGGGCCCAGACCCAGTACTTC
TRBD2,TRBJ2-1,TRBV20-1,many,CSAVSSGIRSEQFF,TGCAGTGCTGTCTCTAGCGGGATTCGCAGTGAGCAGTTCTTC
TRBD1,TRBJ2-1,TRBV20-1,NA,CSAYSPGTGVNEQFF,TGCAGTGCCTACAGTCCCGGGACAGGGGTCAATGAGCAGTTCTTC
NA,TRBJ2-3,TRBV30,NA,CAWSGGVRDTQYF,TGTGCCTGGAGTGGGGGGGTTCGAGATACGCAGTATTTT
NA,TRBJ2-1,TRBV19,NA,CASSIDGHRHLNNEQFF,TGTGCCAGTAGTATAGATGGGCACCGGCACTTAAACAATGAGCAGTTCTTC
TRBD1,TRBJ1-1,TRBV5-1,NA,CASSVGQGAAFF,TGCGCCAGCAGCGTAGGACAGGGGGCGGCTTTCTTT
TRBD1,TRBJ1-5,TRBV27,NA,CANSPGQVNQPQHF,TGTGCCAACAGTCCGGGACAGGTCAATCAGCCCCAGCATTTT
NA,TRBJ2-5,TRBV7-2,NA,CASSLSWETQYF,TGTGCCAGCAGCTTAAGCTGGGAGACCCAGTACTTC
TRBD2,TRBJ2-1,TRBV20-1,few,CSARQTSGRVYNEQFF,TGCAGTGCTAGACAGACTAGCGGGAGGGTTTACAATGAGCAGTTCTTC
TRBD1,TRBJ1-1,TRBV10-3,few,CAMRQGVMNTEAFF,TGTGCCATGCGACAGGGAGTAATGAACACTGAAGCTTTCTTT
TRBD2,TRBJ2-3,TRBV20-1,NA,CSATGTSGTSTDTQYF,TGCAGTGCTACCGGGACTAGCGGAACTAGCACAGATACGCAGTATTTT
NA,TRBJ2-1,TRBV12-3/TRBV12-4,medium-sized,CASAPLGSYNEQFF,TGTGCCAGCGCCCCCCTAGGCTCATACAATGAGCAGTTCTTC
TRBD2,TRBJ2-1,TRBV5-5,many,CASSLAVVAGDEDNEQFF,TGTGCCAGCAGCTTGGCCGTGGTAGCGGGAGATGAGGACAATGAGCAGTTCTTC
NA,TRBJ2-6,TRBV5-5,once,CASSRGLGQGFGANVLTF,TGTGCCAGCAGCCGGGGATTAGGGCAGGGTTTTGGGGCCAACGTCCTGACTTTC
NA,TRBJ2-4,TRBV24-1,NA,CATSPRGAKNIQYF,TGTGCCACCAGTCCCCGGGGAGCCAAAAACATTCAGTACTTC
NA,TRBJ2-7,TRBV19,many,CASRLGASGEQYF,TGTGCCAGTAGGCTAGGGGCGTCGGGGGAGCAGTACTTC
NA,TRBJ2-7,TRBV4-2,many,CASSQVILPPYEQYF,TGTGCCAGCAGCCAAGTCATACTTCCTCCCTACGAGCAGTACTTC
NA,TRBJ2-3,TRBV9,many,CASSPNTDTQYF,TGTGCCAGCAGCCCAAACACAGATACGCAGTATTTT
NA,TRBJ1-1,TRBV7-3,NA,CASSLNGALNTEAFF,TGTGCCAGCAGCTTAAACGGGGCTCTGAACACTGAAGCTTTCTTT
NA,TRBJ2-7,TRBV12-5,many,CASGLGRASHEQYF,TGTGCTAGTGGTTTGGGCAGGGCTTCCCACGAGCAGTACTTC
TRBD1,TRBJ1-3,TRBV6-1,many,CASGPGQPRGSGNTIYF,TGTGCCAGCGGACCGGGACAGCCAAGAGGGTCTGGAAACACCATATATTTT
NA,TRBJ1-2,TRBV6-6,medium-sized,CASSYQGSGSGYGYTF,TGTGCCAGCAGTTACCAGGGATCCGGGTCGGGTTATGGCTACACCTTC
TRBD1,TRBJ2-5,TRBV7-9,few,CASSLGPTGGVETQYF,TGTGCCAGCAGCTTAGGCCCGACAGGGGGAGTGGAGACCCAGTACTTC
TRBD2,TRBJ2-1,TRBV10-1,medium-sized,CASSEREVYNEQFF,TGCGCCAGCAGTGAACGGGAGGTTTATAATGAGCAGTTCTTC
NA,TRBJ1-1,TRBV20-1,NA,CSARDPRGQTEAFF,TGCAGTGCTAGAGATCCTAGAGGGCAAACTGAAGCTTTCTTT
TRBD1,TRBJ1-6,TRBV7-2,many,CASSVRDRGNSPLHF,TGTGCCAGCAGCGTGCGGGACAGGGGTAATTCACCCCTCCACTTT
TRBD2,TRBJ2-1,TRBV19,many,CASSILGTSSPNEQFF,TGTGCCAGTAGTATTCTGGGGACTAGCTCGCCCAATGAGCAGTTCTTC
NA,TRBJ1-4,TRBV27,many,CASSSNRDRSEKLFF,TGTGCCAGCAGTTCAAACAGGGATCGGAGCGAAAAACTGTTTTTT
TRBD1,TRBJ1-2,TRBV5-5,NA,CASILAGTGGWYGYTF,TGTGCCAGCATCTTGGCCGGGACAGGGGGATGGTATGGCTACACCTTC
NA,TRBJ2-5,TRBV27,few,CASSFATEQETQYF,TGTGCCAGCAGTTTCGCGACGGAGCAAGAGACCCAGTACTTC
NA,TRBJ1-5,TRBV18,NA,CASSQLGLGNQPQHF,TGTGCCAGCTCTCAATTGGGTCTGGGCAATCAGCCCCAGCATTTT
NA,TRBJ2-2,TRBV7-2,many,CASSLLAKGSGELFF,TGTGCCAGCAGCTTACTAGCAAAAGGGTCCGGGGAGCTGTTTTTT
NA,TRBJ2-1,TRBV4-1,few,CASSARDKSSYNEQFF,TGCGCCAGCAGCGCCCGGGACAAGAGCTCCTACAATGAGCAGTTCTTC
NA,TRBJ2-7,TRBV2,many,CASRDDITYEQYF,TGTGCCAGCAGAGATGACATCACCTACGAGCAGTACTTC
NA,TRBJ1-4,TRBV7-8,medium-sized,CASSWTATNEKLFF,TGTGCCAGCAGCTGGACTGCAACTAATGAAAAACTGTTTTTT
NA,TRBJ2-7,TRBV11-3,many,CASSLGTEQYF,TGTGCCAGCAGCTTAGGGACAGAGCAGTACTTC
TRBD1,TRBJ1-3,TRBV6-8,NA,CQQPEDRGDGNTIYF,TGCCAGCAGCCCGAGGACAGGGGGGACGGAAACACCATATATTTT
NA,TRBJ2-1,TRBV13,few,CASSLGSRLVGEQFF,TGTGCCAGCAGCTTAGGCTCGAGACTTGTGGGGGAGCAGTTCTTC
TRBD2,TRBJ2-1,TRBV30,NA,CAWRAGENEQFF,TGTGCCTGGAGGGCGGGGGAGAATGAGCAGTTCTTC
NA,TRBJ1-1,TRBV30,few,CAWSRGGNTEAFF,TGTGCCTGGAGTCGCGGCGGGAACACTGAAGCTTTCTTT
TRBD1,TRBJ2-7,TRBV11-2,medium-sized,CASSHRLGQKYEQYF,TGTGCCAGCAGCCACCGCTTGGGACAGAAATACGAGCAGTACTTC
TRBD2,TRBJ2-6,TRBV19,many,CASRGSGRPSSGANVLTF,TGTGCCAGTAGAGGTAGCGGGAGGCCCAGCTCTGGGGCCAACGTCCTGACTTTC
TRBD1,TRBJ1-1,TRBV12-3/TRBV12-4,NA,CASSLIIAGGTEAFF,TGTGCCAGCAGTTTGATAATTGCAGGGGGCACTGAAGCTTTCTTT
NA,TRBJ2-7,TRBV7-2,many,CASSLGNKRDSSYEQYF,TGTGCCAGCAGCTTAGGAAATAAGCGGGACAGCTCCTACGAGCAGTACTTC